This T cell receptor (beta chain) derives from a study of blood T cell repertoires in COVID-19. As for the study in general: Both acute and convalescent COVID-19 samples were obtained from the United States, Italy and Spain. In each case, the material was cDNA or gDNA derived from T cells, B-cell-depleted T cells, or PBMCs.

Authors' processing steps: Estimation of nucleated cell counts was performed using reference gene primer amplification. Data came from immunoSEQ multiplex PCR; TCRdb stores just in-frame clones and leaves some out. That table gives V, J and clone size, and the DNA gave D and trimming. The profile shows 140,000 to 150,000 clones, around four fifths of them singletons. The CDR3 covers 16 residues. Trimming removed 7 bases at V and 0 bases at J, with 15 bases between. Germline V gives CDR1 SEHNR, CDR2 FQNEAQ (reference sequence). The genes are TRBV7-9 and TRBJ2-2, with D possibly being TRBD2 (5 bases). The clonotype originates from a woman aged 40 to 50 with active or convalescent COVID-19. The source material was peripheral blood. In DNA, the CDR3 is TGTGCCAGCACGAGAGTTCGGGAACCGAACACCGGGGAGCTGTTTTTT. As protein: CASTRVREPNTGELFF.